Listed below are T cell receptor beta chains from one sample, sequenced in a study of T cell responses to AZD1222 COVID-19 vaccine. Profiling relied on immunoSEQ multiplex PCR, and the TCRdb table lists in-frame clones only, not all of them. The data show some 100,000 clones, about 88% seen once. The sample here was peripheral blood, taken on day 0 of AZD1222 vaccination. Receptors were obtained from an adult in good health. The CDR3 runs from the conserved cysteine through the conserved F or W. The D gene is left open where the match is weak. Not every row has a clone size; where given, it reads once, few, many or a size class.

v_call	clone_size	d_call	j_call	cdr3_nt	cdr3_aa
TRBV29-1	-	TRBD1	TRBJ1-1	TGCAGCGCGGGGACAGACGCATCGGTGAACACTGAAGCTTTCTTT	CSAGTDASVNTEAFF
TRBV6-5	-	TRBD1	TRBJ2-7	TGTGCCGCCGTTTCCGTGGACAGGGTTAATTACGAGCAGTACTTC	CAAVSVDRVNYEQYF
TRBV27	once	-	TRBJ1-5	TGTGCCAGCAGTTCCCAGGGGTCCAATCAGCCCCAGCATTTT	CASSSQGSNQPQHF
TRBV5-1	-	-	TRBJ2-1	TGCGCCAGCAGCTTGGTCTGGAATGAGCAGTTCTTC	CASSLVWNEQFF
TRBV21-1	-	-	TRBJ2-1	TGTGCCAGCACCCTAGCGGGAGGGGTCTACAATGAGCAGTTCTTC	CASTLAGGVYNEQFF
TRBV4-2	-	-	TRBJ2-2	TGTGCCAGCAGCCCTGGGGTTGTGGCCCCGAGGACCGGGGAGCTGTTTTTT	CASSPGVVAPRTGELFF
TRBV7-2	-	TRBD1	TRBJ1-1	TGTGCCAGCAGGCTAACAGGGGGCACTGAAGCTTTCTTT	CASRLTGGTEAFF
TRBV6-4	-	-	TRBJ2-5	TGTGCCAGCAGTGCCCAAGAGACCCAGTACTTC	CASSAQETQYF
TRBV5-8	-	-	TRBJ1-5	TGTGCGTCCCACTCGGTCCCCAGCAATCAGCCCCAGCATTTT	CASHSVPSNQPQHF
TRBV5-1	-	-	TRBJ2-3	TGCGCCAGCAGCTCGAAGGAGATCAAAAGCACAGATACGCAGTATTTT	CASSSKEIKSTDTQYF
TRBV9	-	TRBD1	TRBJ1-1	TGTGCCAGCAGCCCCCCGACAGGGGCGAGCACTGAAGCTTTCTTT	CASSPPTGASTEAFF
TRBV5-1	-	TRBD2	TRBJ2-3	TGCGCCAGCAGCTTGGCCCTAGCGGGGACCCGCGATACGCAGTATTTT	CASSLALAGTRDTQYF
TRBV5-4	few	TRBD1	TRBJ1-4	TGTGCCAGCAGCAGTGGCCCGAGACAGGGGAGTGAAAAACTGTTTTTT	CASSSGPRQGSEKLFF
TRBV6-5	-	TRBD1	TRBJ1-1	TGTGCCAGCAGTTACGGGGCAGGGGGAGGGTACACTGAAGCTTTCTTT	CASSYGAGGGYTEAFF
TRBV21-1	-	-	TRBJ2-2	TGTGCCAGCAGCGAACTCGGGAGGAACACCGGGGAGCTGTTTTTT	CASSELGRNTGELFF
TRBV6-5	-	-	TRBJ1-6	TGTGCCAGCAGTTACTTGGGTTCTGATTCACCCCTCCACTTT	CASSYLGSDSPLHF
TRBV28	-	-	TRBJ1-1	TGTGCCAGCCGAAGAACTGAAGCTTTCTTT	CASRRTEAFF
TRBV28	-	-	TRBJ2-7	TGTGCCAGCAATTGGTTAGGGGACGAGCAGTACTTC	CASNWLGDEQYF
TRBV9	-	-	TRBJ1-2	TGTGCCAGCAGCGTAGGGGGCGACTATGGCTACACCTTC	CASSVGGDYGYTF
TRBV7-2	-	TRBD1	TRBJ1-4	TGTGCCAGCAGCTTAATGGGACAGGCAAATGAAAAACTGTTTTTT	CASSLMGQANEKLFF
TRBV30	-	-	TRBJ1-1	TGTGCCTGGAGTAACCTTGGCACTGAAGCTTTCTTT	CAWSNLGTEAFF
TRBV7-2	-	-	TRBJ1-1	TGTGCCAGCAGACTTCCGGGACCCAGTCCGAATGAAGCTTTCTTT	CASRLPGPSPNEAFF
TRBV11-3	-	TRBD2	TRBJ2-3	TGTGCCAGCAGCTTATTAGGTCATGGACTAGCGGGTACAGATACGCAGTATTTT	CASSLLGHGLAGTDTQYF
TRBV6-5	few	-	TRBJ2-1	TGTGCCAGCAGCCTTTACAGAGGTGGTGAGCAGTTCTTC	CASSLYRGGEQFF
TRBV2	-	TRBD1	TRBJ2-7	TGTGCCAGCAGTGGGGACAGGGGGTTAGGCGAGCAGTACTTC	CASSGDRGLGEQYF
TRBV15	few	-	TRBJ2-7	TGTGCCACCAGCAGAGAACAGGGCTACGAGCAGTACTTC	CATSREQGYEQYF
TRBV9	-	-	TRBJ2-1	TGTGCCAGCAGCGTAGGGGGGTTCCCCCAGGGTGAGCAGTTCTTC	CASSVGGFPQGEQFF
TRBV19	-	TRBD2	TRBJ2-1	TGTGCCAGTAGTTATCTAGCGGGGCCGTACAATGAGCAGTTCTTC	CASSYLAGPYNEQFF
TRBV21-1	-	-	TRBJ2-1	TGTGCCAGCAGCAAAGGACCGACTAGCCCTCTCTACAATGAGCAGTTCTTC	CASSKGPTSPLYNEQFF
TRBV29-1	-	TRBD1	TRBJ1-3	TGCAGCGTCCTGAGCCGACAGGGGAGCTCTGGAAACACCATATATTTT	CSVLSRQGSSGNTIYF
TRBV7-8	-	-	TRBJ2-1	TGTGCCAGCAGCTTAGTGTGGGGGAAAAACAATGAGCAGTTCTTC	CASSLVWGKNNEQFF
TRBV19	-	TRBD1	TRBJ1-5	TGTGCCAGTAGTCTCCAACAGGGGGCCGGTCAGCCCCAGCATTTT	CASSLQQGAGQPQHF
TRBV3-1/TRBV3-2	once	-	TRBJ1-2	TGTGCCAGCAACGTAGACAGCGGCTACACCTTC	CASNVDSGYTF
TRBV6-1	-	-	TRBJ1-1	TGTGCCAGCAGTGAGCCGGGCCTGAACACTGAAGCTTTCTTT	CASSEPGLNTEAFF
TRBV25-1	-	-	TRBJ1-1	TGTGCCAGCAGTGAATGGGCGGGCGCTGAAGCTTTCTTT	CASSEWAGAEAFF
TRBV2	-	TRBD1	TRBJ1-6	TGTGCCAGCAGTCGACAGGGGAGCTCCTATAATTCACCCCTCCACTTT	CASSRQGSSYNSPLHF
TRBV5-1	-	TRBD1	TRBJ2-7	TGCGCCAGCAGAGGACAGGTCCGCTCCTACGAGCAGTACTTC	CASRGQVRSYEQYF
TRBV18	-	TRBD2	TRBJ2-3	TGTGCCAGCTCACCCCCGCCCGGAGCGGGAGCCGATACGCAGTATTTT	CASSPPPGAGADTQYF
TRBV19	-	-	TRBJ1-2	TGTGCCAGTAGTATCCGCCGGGACGGCCTCTATGGCTACACCTTC	CASSIRRDGLYGYTF
TRBV9	-	TRBD2	TRBJ2-1	TGTGCCAGCAGCCCCGGGACTAGTGGGGAGCAGTTCTTC	CASSPGTSGEQFF
TRBV15	-	TRBD1	TRBJ2-3	TGTGCCACCAGCCCAGGGGGAAATACGCAGTATTTT	CATSPGGNTQYF
TRBV7-3	-	TRBD2	TRBJ2-3	TGTGCCAGCAGCTTACAACCTAGCGGGGGGATCACAGATACGCAGTATTTT	CASSLQPSGGITDTQYF
TRBV24-1	-	-	TRBJ2-1	TGTGCCACCAGTGACCCGTACAATGAGCAGTTCTTC	CATSDPYNEQFF
TRBV18	-	-	TRBJ2-7	TGTGCCAGCTCACCTTTTGCCCTCAGCTCCTACGAGCAGTACTTC	CASSPFALSSYEQYF
TRBV28	-	-	TRBJ2-2	TGTGCCAGTCAGGTCCTAAGGACAACGAACACCGGGGAGCTGTTTTTT	CASQVLRTTNTGELFF
TRBV19	-	-	TRBJ2-2	TGTGCCAGTAGTATCCCAGGACATGCCACCAACACCGGGGAGCTGTTTTTT	CASSIPGHATNTGELFF
TRBV7-6	few	TRBD2	TRBJ2-1	TGTGCCAGCAGCCTTAGCCGACTAGCGGGGTATGAGCAGTTCTTC	CASSLSRLAGYEQFF